The rows below give T cell receptor beta chains drawn from one sample of a study of shared clonotypes between healthy human individuals. Sequenced by immunoSEQ multiplex PCR; TCRdb stores in-frame clones only, minus some. This sample has 1.5 million to 2.5 million clones, with about 95% found just once. The sequencing sample was made of naive CD8+ T cells sorted from blood. Receptors were obtained from a man in his late teens or twenties in good health. The CDR3 runs from the conserved cysteine through the conserved F or W. The D gene is left open where the match is weak. Only some rows state a clone size, as once, few, many or a class for expanded clones.

TRBV7-9	TRBJ1-1	.	.	TGTGCCAGCAGCCGGGGTGAAGTCCCGGAAGCTTTCTTT	CASSRGEVPEAFF
TRBV30	TRBJ2-7	.	.	TGTGCCTGGAGTGTTCAGCTAGAGCAGTACTTC	CAWSVQLEQYF
TRBV4-3	TRBJ2-2	.	TRBD2	TGCGCCAGCAGCCAATTTCTAGCGGGAGGATCGGCCGGGGAGCTGTTTTTT	CASSQFLAGGSAGELFF
TRBV5-6	TRBJ2-1	.	.	TGTGCCAGCAGCTTGGCTATTACGGTCAGGGTGAGGAATGAGCAGTTCTTC	CASSLAITVRVRNEQFF
TRBV25-1	TRBJ2-2	.	.	TGTGCCAGCAGTGAATATGTAGGCCAAGGGGTTTCAACCGGGGAGCTGTTTTTT	CASSEYVGQGVSTGELFF
TRBV7-2	TRBJ2-7	.	.	TGTGCCAGCAGCTTAGGTACCGGGACTCCTTCCTACGAGCAGTACTTC	CASSLGTGTPSYEQYF
TRBV7-9	TRBJ2-2	.	.	TGTGCCAGCAGCTTAATGACCGAATCGGGTAACACCGGGGAGCTGTTTTTT	CASSLMTESGNTGELFF
TRBV6-4	TRBJ1-4	.	.	TGTGCCAGCAGTGACTCGGGAAGGGCTAATGAAAAACTGTTTTTT	CASSDSGRANEKLFF
TRBV10-1	TRBJ1-2	few	TRBD1	TGCGCCAGCAGTGCGACAGGGTTTGGCTACACCTTC	CASSATGFGYTF
TRBV11-2	TRBJ2-3	.	TRBD2	TGTGCCAGCAGCTTAGATTCGACTAGCGGGACAGATACGCAGTATTTT	CASSLDSTSGTDTQYF
TRBV7-2	TRBJ2-7	.	TRBD2	TGTGCCAGCAGCTTATTTGCGGAAGCGGGGGGGGAGCAGTACTTC	CASSLFAEAGGEQYF
TRBV9	TRBJ2-5	.	.	TGTGCCAGCAGCAACGACGGAGGGCAAGAGACCCAGTACTTC	CASSNDGGQETQYF
TRBV7-8	TRBJ2-7	.	.	TGTGCCAGCAGCGCCGGCCAGCGGGCGGACTCCTACGAGCAGTACTTC	CASSAGQRADSYEQYF